The clone carrying this T cell receptor (beta chain) appeared once. The antigen remains unidentified. The data stem from a study of T cells in narcolepsy. Study-level results: Same-patient CSF and blood CD4+ T cell clonotypes included HCRT-specific and TRIB2-specific autoreactive ones. Blood of same and different patients, but not healthy controls, reportedly held recurring autoreactive clonotypes.

TCRdb's copy holds only in-frame clones and misses some; the assay was immunoSEQ multiplex PCR. This repertoire shows 27,000 or so clones, roughly nine tenths found once; its top ten account for roughly 1.1%. Germline CDR1 is SNHLY and CDR2 is FYNNEI. This CDR3 has 13 amino acids. The V end lost 1 base, the J end lost 8 bases, and 11 bases lay between the germline ends. The chain is built from TRBV2 and TRBJ1-2; D may be TRBD1 (6 bases). This TCR came from a human donor with narcolepsy. The sequencing sample was made of CD45RA- memory CD4+ T cells from PBMCs. CDR3 sequence: CASSEGDTTGYTF. The CDR3 DNA reads as TGTGCCAGCAGTGAAGGGGACACGACCGGCTACACCTTC.